Presented here are 21 T cell receptor beta chains from one specimen sequenced in a study of cytomegalovirus exposure and HLA in healthy donors. PCR employed 60 Vbeta and 13 Jbeta primers. The data were produced by immunoSEQ multiplex PCR, yet TCRdb's version contains in-frame clones alone and is incomplete. Of around 60,000 clones listed, roughly 75% are singletons. The source material was PBMCs. The receptor source for this set is a woman aged 40-49 years in good health and CMV-seropositive.

The genes are TRBV4-2 and TRBJ1-2; 10 positions agree with TRBD1. Germline CDR1 reads LGHNA; CDR2 reads YNFKEQ. There are 15 residues in the CDR3. J gave up 8 bases and V 0 bases, and 6 bases lay outside the gene matches. This CDR3 reads CASSQEGDRGDGYTF. Written as DNA, the CDR3 is TGTGCCAGCAGCCAAGAGGGGGACAGGGGTGACGGCTACACCTTC.

This chain uses TRBV6-6 with TRBJ2-5; 7 bases align to TRBD1. The closer fit of TRBJ2-7 to the DNA end suggests the J call may be wrong. Germline CDR1 MNHNY, CDR2 SVGAGI (reference sequence). The CDR3 length is 14 residues. The CDR3 loop is CASSDRAAAYEQYF. The DNA for the CDR3 is TGTGCCAGCAGTGACAGGGCCGCTGCCTACGAGCAGTACTTC.

The chain carries TRBV10-3 and TRBJ2-6, with 9 nucleotides matching TRBD1. The germline V gene has CDR1 ENHRY and CDR2 SYGVKD. The CDR3 runs 17 residues. The J segment lost 0 bases and the V segment lost 6 bases, leaving 6 bases of the junction unmatched. The CDR3 DNA follows: TGTGCCATCAGGGGGGGACAGGGAATCTCTGGGGCCAACGTCCTGACTTTC. Its translation: CAIRGGQGISGANVLTF.

The rearrangement joins TRBV7-6 to TRBJ2-2; a possible D gene is TRBD2 (5 bases). With 5 bases removed from V and 9 bases from J, the gap between germline ends came to 19 bases. CDR1 is SGHVS, CDR2 FNYEAQ, per germline. The CDR3 spans 15 residues. The CDR3 nucleotides read TGTGCCAGCAGCCCCGACGGTATTGCGGGTCGGGAGCTGTTTTTT. Protein sequence: CASSPDGIAGRELFF.

This chain uses TRBV7-9 with TRBJ1-1, with a tentative D call TRBD1 (5 bases). The germline V gene has CDR1 SEHNR and CDR2 FQNEAQ (reference sequence). The CDR3 contains 16 residues. Trimming removed 3 bases from V and 7 bases from J, with 21 bases in between. CDR3 amino acids: CASSFVSGGRGYEAFF. The CDR3 DNA reads as TGTGCCAGCAGCTTTGTGTCTGGGGGGAGAGGTTATGAAGCTTTCTTT. Supplemented by reference TRBV7-9 and TRBJ1-1, the full variable domain reads DTGVSQNPRHKITKRGQNVTFRCDPISEHNRLYWYRQTLGQGPEFLTYFQNEAQLEKSRLLSDRFSAERPKGSFSTLEIQRTEQGDSAMYLCASSFVSGGRGYEAFFGQGTRLTVV.

V usage is TRBV18 and J usage is TRBJ1-1; weak D call: TRBD1 (6 bases). Germline CDR1 is KGHSH and CDR2 is LQKENI. V was pared by 6 bases and J by 4 bases, with 21 bases between. This CDR3 is 16 amino acids long. CDR3 residues: CASSAGGRGGGTEAFF. The CDR3, as DNA: TGTGCCAGCTCCGCGGGAGGCAGGGGAGGTGGCACTGAAGCTTTCTTT. The whole variable domain, remainder taken from reference TRBV18 and TRBJ1-1, is NAGVMQNPRHLVRRRGQEARLRCSPMKGHSHVYWYRQLPEEGLKFMVYLQKENIIDESGMPKERFSAEFPKEGPSILRIQQVVRGDSAAYFCASSAGGRGGGTEAFFGQGTRLTVV.

Of note for this clone: One end of the junction varies from germline; a read error may be responsible. The chain links TRBV7-9 to TRBJ2-7; no reliable D call. The CDR3 is 14 residues long. Germline loops: CDR1 SEHNR, CDR2 FQNEAQ (reference sequence). The CDR3 nucleotides are TGTTCCAGCAGCTTCGACCTGCCGGGCTACGAGCAGTACTTC. Translated: CSSSFDLPGYEQYF.

This chain connects TRBV10-1 to TRBJ2-1, with 8 nucleotides matching TRBD2. From germline, CDR1 is WNHNN and CDR2 SYGVQD (reference sequence). The CDR3 loop spans 15 amino acids. The junction had 11 bases not matched to a gene; V was cut back by 6 bases and J by 7 bases. The CDR3 region is CASSSSGGPGNEQFF. The CDR3 nucleotides read TGCGCCAGCAGCTCTTCGGGGGGGCCTGGGAATGAGCAGTTCTTC.

The chain combines TRBV5-8 with TRBJ2-2; 7 bases match TRBD1. The CDR3 is made up of 16 amino acids. J gave up 4 bases and V 4 bases, and 10 bases lay outside the gene matches. Germline V gives CDR1 SGHTS, CDR2 YDEGEE. CDR3 in DNA: TGTGCCAGCAGCAACGCAAAAGGGGGCTCCACCGGGGAGCTGTTTTTT. It encodes CASSNAKGGSTGELFF.

This clone was observed a single time. This chain links TRBV25-1 with TRBJ2-2; unclear D gene. The CDR3 extends over 13 amino acids. V was cut by 3 bases and J by 6 bases, with 8 bases left in between. Germline assignment: CDR1 MGHDK and CDR2 SYGVNS. This CDR3 is CASSDRSAGELFF. In DNA form, the CDR3 reads TGTGCCAGCAGTGACCGTAGTGCCGGGGAGCTGTTTTTT.

This chain connects TRBV5-8 to TRBJ2-3, with 9 positions matching TRBD1. Germline V CDR1 and CDR2: SGHTS, YDEGEE. V was clipped by 3 bases and J by 0 bases; unmatched bases: 8. The CDR3 covers 17 residues. CDR3 bases: TGTGCCAGCAGCTCAGGGACAGGGTCTACTAGCACAGATACGCAGTATTTT. It yields the protein CASSSGTGSTSTDTQYF.

About this clone: At one end, the junction sequence differs from germline, possibly due to a read error. Within the sample, other DNA sequences also encode this same CDR3. This chain uses TRBV5-6 with TRBJ2-7; tentatively, D is TRBD2 (6 bases). This CDR3 is 13 amino acids long. Per germline, CDR1 SGHDT and CDR2 YYEEEE. The CDR3 protein is CASTFGGTYEQYF. CDR3 coding DNA: TGTGCAAGCACCTTTGGGGGGACCTACGAGCAGTACTTC.

The rearrangement links TRBV7-3 to TRBJ2-3; a weak D match, TRBD1 (6 bases). The V end lost 4 bases, the J end lost 4 bases, and 15 bases lay between the germline ends. The CDR3 length is 15 residues. The germline V gene has CDR1 SGHTA and CDR2 FQGTGA. The CDR3 loop reads CASSSGANLADTQYF. CDR3 nucleotide sequence: TGTGCCAGCAGCTCAGGGGCTAACTTGGCAGATACGCAGTATTTT.

The V and J genes are TRBV6-1 and TRBJ1-1, with D tentatively TRBD1 (5 bases). This CDR3 spans 13 amino acids. V gave up 6 bases and J gave up 3 bases, with 11 bases separating them. CDR1 and CDR2 from the germline V gene are MNHNS and SASEGT. The CDR3 DNA sequence: TGTGCCAGCAGCCCAGGAGGGGACACTGAAGCTTTCTTT. It codes for CASSPGGDTEAFF.

CDR3 nucleotide sequence: TGTGCCACCAGCGCCAGGTCCGCTTACACCATATATTTT. Protein product: CATSARSAYTIYF. The chain carries TRBV15 and TRBJ1-3; D ambiguous. CDR1 and CDR2 from the germline V gene are LNHNV and YYDKDF (reference sequence). Trimming stripped 5 bases from V and 8 bases from J, with 13 bases between. This CDR3 contains 13 residues.

The chain recombines TRBV19 with TRBJ1-2, with 9 nucleotides matching TRBD1. Germline V gene data show CDR1 as LNHDA and CDR2 as SQIVND (reference sequence). Trimming cost V 9 bases and J 6 bases; bases outside gene matches: 8. The length of the CDR3 is 13 residues. CDR3 in amino acids: CASFRDRADGYTF. DNA of the CDR3: TGTGCCAGCTTCCGGGACAGGGCTGATGGCTACACCTTC.

The chain has TRBV9 and TRBJ1-2; D may be TRBD1 (5 bases). The CDR3 loop spans 15 amino acids. V gave up 0 bases and J gave up 5 bases, with 14 bases separating them. Germline loops: CDR1 SGDLS, CDR2 YYNGEE. CDR3 region: CASSVGTTVGYGYTF. For the CDR3, the DNA is TGTGCCAGCAGCGTAGGGACGACAGTGGGATATGGCTACACCTTC.

The rearrangement links TRBV5-1 to TRBJ2-3, with D perhaps TRBD1 (6 bases). The CDR3 covers 15 residues. Germline lookup yields CDR1 SGHRS and CDR2 YFSETQ. V lost 1 base and J 5 bases, leaving 14 bases between the germline ends. In DNA, the CDR3 is TGCGCCAGCAGCTTGCAGGGGACGAGATTAGATACGCAGTATTTT. This gives the protein CASSLQGTRLDTQYF.

This chain uses TRBV11-3 with TRBJ2-2, with a possible D match to TRBD1 (5 bases). Germline V gene lookup returns CDR1 SGHNT and CDR2 YENEEA. The V end was cut by 2 bases, the J end by 0 bases, with 16 bases between. CDR3 length: 18 residues. The CDR3 nucleotides read TGTGCCAGCAGCTTAATCTCATGGGGCCTCGCGAACACCGGGGAGCTGTTTTTT. Protein: CASSLISWGLANTGELFF.

This sequence joins TRBV7-8 and TRBJ2-1; 9 bases agree with TRBD2. Germline CDR1 reads SGHVS; CDR2 reads FQNEAQ. Trimming took 5 bases from V and 4 from J; bases not matched to a gene: 12. The CDR3 spans 17 residues. The CDR3 nucleotides are TGTGCCAGCAGCCCTCAGCGGGGGGCAACGCGGTACAATGAGCAGTTCTTC. It yields the protein CASSPQRGATRYNEQFF. Using reference TRBV7-8 and TRBJ2-1 for the parts outside the CDR3, the full variable domain is GAGVSQSPRYKVAKRGQDVALRCDPISGHVSLFWYQQALGQGPEFLTYFQNEAQLDKSGLPSDRFFAERPEGSVSTLKIQRTQQEDSAVYLCASSPQRGATRYNEQFFGPGTRLTVL.

The chain has TRBV19 and TRBJ1-1; D perhaps matches TRBD1 (6 bases). Germline-derived CDR1 and CDR2 are LNHDA and SQIVND (reference sequence). The length of the CDR3 is 13 residues. The germline V and J ends were trimmed by 6 bases and 7 bases, with 15 bases remaining between them. CDR3 region: CASSLRPQGEAFF. In DNA, the CDR3 is TGTGCCAGTAGCCTTCGCCCACAGGGTGAAGCTTTCTTT. The full variable domain, its missing parts supplied by reference TRBV19 and TRBJ1-1, is DGGITQSPKYLFRKEGQNVTLSCEQNLNHDAMYWYRQDPGQGLRLIYYSQIVNDFQKGDIAEGYSVSREKKESFPLTVTSAQKNPTAFYLCASSLRPQGEAFFGQGTRLTVV.